These T cell receptor beta chains were read from a single sample in a study of T-cell reconstitution after alpha-beta-depleted transplantation in children. MiXCR, run by TCRdb on the PCR reads, gives a single entry per CDR3 protein. This table has around 240,000 distinct CDR3 sequences, about 9.6% appearing once. The starting material was PBMCs from the stem cell graft donor, obtained from the stem cell graft. These receptors all come from a human donor who donated a stem cell graft to a child with SCID. The conserved cysteine and the conserved F or W are not part of the CDR3 here.

v_call	cdr3_length	cdr3_aa
TRBV5-5	13	ASSLQGNWDSPLH
TRBV29-1	10	SVAQGSYEQY
TRBV6-2/TRBV6-3	11	ASSGLAGGSKY
TRBV5-1	12	ASSLEVGGYGYT
TRBV20-1	11	SAGTSGYNEQF
TRBV7-9	11	ASSATGLDGYT
TRBV19	12	ASSGRTGDPGYT
TRBV10-2	12	ASSEIWDSYGYT
TRBV5-1	15	ASSPGLAGPNTGELF
TRBV5-1	15	ASSTRKGTPNTGELF
TRBV4-1	14	ASSQADGLAKNIQY
TRBV12-3/TRBV12-4	12	ASGRGQGIYEQY
TRBV5-1	12	ASSFGGDPYEQY
TRBV20-1	11	SARPDMNTEAF
TRBV7-2	14	ASRIARAANTGELF
TRBV30	9	AWSTSNEQF
TRBV7-9	13	ASSRSGGGTDTQY
TRBV3-1	14	ASSQDLGSSNQPQH
TRBV5-5	11	ASSLELYQPQH
TRBV7-9	10	ASSQEGYGYT
TRBV7-3	14	ASSPNGGGNNNEQF
TRBV5-1	10	ASSLAPQPQH
TRBV6-5	13	ASSYSQGRTGELF
TRBV28	14	ASSEGRGAPQETQY
TRBV12-3/TRBV12-4	13	ASSQIAGADGELF
TRBV19	14	ASSPLAGESYNEQF
TRBV2	14	ASSEASLVHSYEQY
TRBV6-1	12	ASSESPTYNEQF
TRBV6-1	13	ASSAPQGAGSPLH
TRBV5-1	12	ASSPLGGYTEAF